Shown below are 18 T cell receptor beta chains from a single sample sequenced in a study of blood T cells in healthy people across ages. It was with a sample-barcoded 5' primer and a J-beta primer mix that a second PCR of about 7 to 12 cycles was run. TCRdb itself ran the 5' RACE reads through MiXCR, one entry per CDR3 protein. The sample carries around 1,000,000 distinct CDR3 sequences, 25% recorded once. The same sample was also studied in work on T cells of mothers and their children.

The sequenced material came from blood. These receptor sequences come from a girl aged 2 to 10 in good health.

V gene TRBV13 combines with J gene TRBJ2-7; 9 bases are a match to TRBD1. The CDR3 loop spans 15 amino acids. From germline, CDR1 is PRHDT and CDR2 FYEKMQ (reference sequence). The V gene end was trimmed by 5 bases and the J gene end by 6 bases; junction bases not matched to a gene: 11. The CDR3 DNA reads TGTGCCAGCAGCCCACCTGGACAGGGGTCAGGCGAGCAGTACTTC. Translation gives CASSPPGQGSGEQYF.

The V call is TRBV4-1, the J call TRBJ1-1, with no clear D. V dropped 3 bases and J dropped 0 bases, with 17 bases sitting between them. Germline CDR1 is MGHRA and CDR2 is YSYEKL. This CDR3 region has 17 residues. The CDR3 sequence is CASSHPVAWEVNTEAFF. The CDR3 DNA follows: TGCGCCAGCAGCCACCCAGTTGCCTGGGAGGTGAACACTGAAGCTTTCTTT.

This clonotype appeared a few times. The chain couples TRBV7-2 to TRBJ2-4; D unclear. Trimming cost V 5 bases and J 7 bases, with 12 bases left between them. The CDR3 has 13 amino acids. CDR1 is SGHTA, CDR2 FQGNSA, per germline. CDR3 protein: CASSRPTLNIQYF. DNA for the CDR3: TGTGCCAGCAGCCGCCCGACTTTGAACATTCAGTACTTC.

The chain carries TRBV4-3 and TRBJ2-5; D not certain. This CDR3 region has 16 residues. The V gene lost 4 bases and the J gene lost 0 bases, with 15 bases spanning the gap. From germline, CDR1 is LGHNA and CDR2 YSLEER. For the CDR3, the DNA is TGCGCCAGCAGCCCTGACTCTGACGGGTACCAAGAGACCCAGTACTTC. Translating it yields CASSPDSDGYQETQYF.

The gene calls are TRBV12-3 or TRBV12-4 and TRBJ2-3; a weak D match, TRBD2 (6 bases). This CDR3 has 15 residues. The ends were cut back, 3 bases at V and 5 bases at J, with 15 bases in the middle. This chain's CDR3 is CASSLGGRYRDTQYF. The CDR3 DNA follows: TGTGCCAGCAGTTTGGGGGGAAGGTATAGAGATACGCAGTATTTT.

The chain joins TRBV6-2 or TRBV6-3 to TRBJ2-3; 7 nucleotides agree with TRBD2. Germline-derived CDR1 and CDR2 are MNHEY and SVGEGT. After removal of 4 bases from V and 6 bases from J, the junction contained 10 bases not matched to a gene. The CDR3 runs 15 residues. The CDR3 DNA reads as TGTGCCAGCAGTTCCCCGGCTAGCGGCTCGGATACGCAGTATTTT. Translation: CASSSPASGSDTQYF.

This clonotype was picked up a small number of times. The rearrangement uses TRBV6-5 and TRBJ1-1; TRBD1 agrees at 7 bases. This CDR3 contains 15 residues. Germline V gene data show CDR1 as MNHEY and CDR2 as SVGAGI. The junction had 16 bases not matched to a gene; V was cut back by 6 bases and J by 9 bases. The DNA for the CDR3 is TGTGCCAGCAGCCAGGGGGGAGTTAGAGTAGGAAAAGCTTTCTTT. Translated: CASSQGGVRVGKAFF.

The rearrangement uses TRBV6-5 and TRBJ2-4, with D unresolved. There are 14 residues in the CDR3. Germline loops: CDR1 MNHEY, CDR2 SVGAGI. The V gene lost 6 bases and the J gene lost 10 bases, with 19 bases spanning the gap. The CDR3 nucleotides are TGTGCCAGCAGCATTCGCCTAGGGTCTGGAATTCAGTACTTC. Translation: CASSIRLGSGIQYF.

This chain joins TRBV4-3 and TRBJ2-3, with TRBD1 matching over 10 bases. V trimming: 3 bases; J trimming: 5 bases; junction bases outside the gene matches: 11. The CDR3 runs to 17 residues. In germline, CDR1 is LGHNA, CDR2 YSLEER. The CDR3 DNA reads TGCGCCAGCAGCCAGTCGACAGGGGGCAGCCCTTTAGATACGCAGTATTTT. Translation: CASSQSTGGSPLDTQYF.

V is TRBV29-1 and J is TRBJ2-2, with D perhaps assigned TRBD1 or TRBD2 (5 bases each). This CDR3 is built from 16 residues. Germline V gene data show CDR1 as SQVTM and CDR2 as ANQGSEA. Trimming cost V 0 bases and J 1 base, with 12 bases left between them. In DNA form, the CDR3 reads TGCAGCGTTGAAGATCTTGGGACGGAGAACACCGGGGAGCTGTTTTTT. Protein product: CSVEDLGTENTGELFF.

The rearrangement links TRBV4-1 to TRBJ2-5; D gene uncertain. Germline loops: CDR1 MGHRA, CDR2 YSYEKL. V lost 1 base, J lost 1 base, and 7 bases lay in between. The CDR3 has 14 residues. The chain's CDR3 is CASSQGTFQETQYF. The CDR3 bases are TGCGCCAGCAGCCAAGGCACCTTCCAAGAGACCCAGTACTTC.

The chain combines TRBV29-1 with TRBJ1-2; D possibly corresponds to TRBD1 (5 bases). With 5 bases removed from V and 8 bases from J, the gap between germline ends came to 21 bases. Germline lookup yields CDR1 SQVTM and CDR2 ANQGSEA. The CDR3 totals 14 residues. The chain's CDR3 is CSVLPGDLNQGYTF. DNA of the CDR3: TGCAGCGTTTTGCCGGGGGACTTAAATCAAGGCTACACCTTC.

This rearrangement joins TRBV7-6 to TRBJ2-1, with TRBD1 identical over 8 bases. The germline V gene has CDR1 SGHVS and CDR2 FNYEAQ. This CDR3 is 21 amino acids long. V shed 4 bases, J shed 0 bases, and the junction held 20 bases outside the gene matches. Here the CDR3 reads CASSSSNTTGVLIISYNEQFF. CDR3 DNA: TGTGCCAGCAGCTCCTCCAACACGACAGGGGTCCTCATTATCTCCTACAATGAGCAGTTCTTC.

This clonotype was seen a handful of times. This chain uses TRBV4-1 with TRBJ1-4; TRBD1 matches 7 bases. This CDR3 is 16 amino acids long. V was clipped by 0 bases and J by 4 bases; unmatched bases: 5. CDR1 and CDR2 (germline): MGHRA, YSYEKL. The CDR3 DNA follows: TGCGCCAGCAGCCAAGATCGGGGACAGAGTAATGAAAAACTGTTTTTT. Translated, it gives CASSQDRGQSNEKLFF.

This chain links TRBV2 with TRBJ2-5; 11 positions match TRBD1. The DNA end favors TRBJ2-1, so the J call may be wrong. Germline CDR1 reads SNHLY; CDR2 reads FYNNEI. CDR3 size: 14 residues. CDR3 nucleotides: TGTGCCAGGATGACCCGGGACAGGGGGGGTGAGCAGTTCTTC. Its translation is CARMTRDRGGEQFF.

The J gene is TRBJ2-5, the V gene TRBV7-8; no clear D. The J call may be wrong; the DNA end is better matched by TRBJ2-1. Germline-derived CDR1 and CDR2 are SGHVS and FQNEAQ. The CDR3 has 13 residues. The CDR3 protein is CASSSPERMEQFF. DNA of the CDR3: TGTGCCAGCAGCTCCCCGGAGCGAATGGAGCAGTTCTTC.

DNA of the CDR3: TGTGCCAGCAGCCTTTTGACTAGTCCCGACCAAGAGACCCAGTACTTC. Its translation: CASSLLTSPDQETQYF. The chain carries TRBV7-2 and TRBJ2-5, with D possibly being TRBD2 (6 bases). The germline V and J ends were trimmed by 5 bases and 0 bases, with 16 bases remaining between them. In germline, CDR1 is SGHTA, CDR2 FQGNSA. The CDR3 is made up of 16 amino acids.

This clonotype was seen at least ten times. The chain has TRBV29-1 and TRBJ2-1, with 9 bases identical to TRBD2. Germline-derived CDR1 and CDR2 are SQVTM and ANQGSEA. V shed 7 bases and J 8 bases; nucleotides not matched to a gene: 9. The CDR3 spans 13 residues. The CDR3 sequence: CSACSGSSDEQFF. DNA for the CDR3: TGCAGCGCTTGTAGCGGGAGTTCGGATGAGCAGTTCTTC.